Listed here are 18 T cell receptor beta chains from one sample, sequenced in a study of cytomegalovirus exposure and HLA in healthy donors. A multiplex PCR was run with 60 Vbeta primers and 13 Jbeta primers. Libraries were prepared by immunoSEQ multiplex PCR; TCRdb keeps only in-frame clonotypes and omits some of them. This table has roughly 100,000 clones, less than 90% appearing once. The sequenced material came from PBMCs. These receptors were taken from a man between 35 and 55 years old in good health and CMV-seronegative.

Comment on this clone: The junction differs from germline at one of its ends, possibly a read error. Different DNA sequences within this sample yield the same CDR3. In nucleotides, the CDR3 is TGTGCTAGCAGCTTGTGGGAGGAGCAGTACTTC. It is translated as CASSLWEEQYF. The chain carries TRBV7-9 and TRBJ2-7; tentatively, D is TRBD2 (5 bases). Germline V lookup: CDR1 SEHNR, CDR2 FQNEAQ (reference sequence). This CDR3 region has 11 residues.

The V gene is TRBV2, the J gene TRBJ1-5; D is possibly TRBD1 (5 bases). This CDR3 is built from 12 residues. The V end lost 6 bases, the J end lost 5 bases, and 8 bases lay between the germline ends. Germline-derived CDR1 and CDR2 are SNHLY and FYNNEI. The CDR3, as DNA: TGTGCCAGCAGAGTCAGGGATCAGCCCCAGCATTTT. Encoded protein: CASRVRDQPQHF.

V usage is TRBV29-1 and J usage is TRBJ2-7, with 8 positions matching TRBD1. Trimming at V came to 6 bases and at J to 3 bases, leaving 13 bases not matched to a gene. CDR3 length: 15 residues. CDR1 and CDR2 (germline): SQVTM, ANQGSEA. CDR3 sequence: CSVLKLQGVNYEQYF. The CDR3 region has the DNA TGCAGCGTCTTGAAACTACAGGGGGTGAACTACGAGCAGTACTTC.

CDR3 nucleotides: TGCGCCAGCAGCTTGGTGGGGGCTTTGGAGACCCAGTACTTC. Its protein product is CASSLVGALETQYF. The V and J genes are TRBV5-1 and TRBJ2-5; D possibly corresponds to TRBD1 (6 bases). In germline, CDR1 is SGHRS, CDR2 YFSETQ. This CDR3 is built from 14 residues. Trimming removed 0 bases from V and 5 bases from J, with 11 bases in between.

Concerning this clone itself: At the DNA level, this CDR3 is encoded by other sequences in the same sample as well. This chain uses TRBV18 with TRBJ2-7; TRBD1 is a possible D gene (5 bases). The CDR3 loop spans 16 amino acids. Looked up from germline, CDR1 is KGHSH and CDR2 is LQKENI. Trimming pared 3 bases from V and 1 base from J, leaving 16 bases between. DNA of the CDR3: TGTGCCAGCTCACCGCCACCGGCAGGGCGGTCCTACGAGCAGTACTTC. Protein product: CASSPPPAGRSYEQYF.

In its sample, this clone was seen once. In the same sample, other DNA sequences code for this CDR3. The CDR3 nucleotides are TGTGCCAGCAGCTTTAGCGGGGGCTCCTACGAGCAGTACTTC. It translates to CASSFSGGSYEQYF. V is TRBV7-2 and J is TRBJ2-7; 9 positions agree with TRBD2. Losses at the gene ends were 3 bases for V and 0 bases for J; bases not matched to a gene: 0. In germline, CDR1 is SGHTA, CDR2 FQGNSA. CDR3 size: 14 residues. The full variable domain, its missing parts supplied by reference TRBV7-2 and TRBJ2-7, is GAGVSQSPSNKVTEKGKDVELRCDPISGHTALYWYRQSLGQGLEFLIYFQGNSAPDKSGLPSDRFSAERTGGSVSTLTIQRTQQEDSAVYLCASSFSGGSYEQYFGPGTRLTVT.

This clone came up once. The chain employs TRBV29-1 and TRBJ2-7, with a weak D call TRBD1 (6 bases). Germline-derived CDR1 and CDR2 are SQVTM and ANQGSEA. Trimming removed 8 bases from V and 3 bases from J, with 14 bases in between. This CDR3 spans 12 amino acids. The CDR3 reads CSSRDNHYEQYF. The CDR3 coding sequence is TGCAGCTCCCGGGACAACCACTACGAGCAGTACTTC.

The chain links TRBV10-3 to TRBJ1-2, with D tentatively TRBD1 (5 bases). The CDR3 is made up of 15 amino acids. The V and J ends lost 0 bases and 7 bases respectively, with 15 bases between them. Germline lookup yields CDR1 ENHRY and CDR2 SYGVKD. Here the CDR3 reads CAISESVRVMSGYTF. The CDR3 bases are TGTGCCATCAGTGAGTCGGTCAGGGTAATGTCTGGCTACACCTTC.

The gene calls are TRBV19 and TRBJ1-5; D remains ambiguous. Germline CDR1 and CDR2: LNHDA and SQIVND (reference sequence). The CDR3 is 13 amino acids. The ends were cut back, 7 bases at V and 3 bases at J, with 10 bases in the middle. The CDR3 nucleotides read TGTGCCAGTACCCAGTGGGCCAATCAGCCCCAGCATTTT. Translated, it gives CASTQWANQPQHF.

V is TRBV4-1 and J is TRBJ1-5; D is unresolved. The V end was cut by 3 bases, the J end by 6 bases, with 15 bases between. Germline values: CDR1 MGHRA, CDR2 YSYEKL. The CDR3 has 15 amino acids. Here the CDR3 reads CASSQYPTGRQPQHF. The CDR3 DNA sequence: TGCGCCAGCAGCCAGTATCCCACTGGGCGTCAGCCCCAGCATTTT.

V gene TRBV7-3 combines with J gene TRBJ2-3, with no clear D. V dropped 5 bases and J dropped 4 bases, with 7 bases sitting between them. Germline CDR1 and CDR2: SGHTA and FQGTGA. The CDR3 spans 12 residues. The DNA of the CDR3 is TGTGCCAGCAGCCCCCCCTCAGATACGCAGTATTTT. It encodes CASSPPSDTQYF.

The V and J genes are TRBV15 and TRBJ1-5; tentatively, D is TRBD1 (6 bases). Germline CDR1 is LNHNV and CDR2 is YYDKDF (reference sequence). V was clipped by 0 bases and J by 11 bases, with 17 bases between them. This CDR3 spans 15 amino acids. CDR3 bases: TGTGCCACCAGCAGAGATCGGGGCCCAGGGGCAGCCCAGCATTTT. As protein: CATSRDRGPGAAQHF. Complete variable domain (other parts from reference TRBV15 and TRBJ1-5): DAMVIQNPRYQVTQFGKPVTLSCSQTLNHNVMYWYQQKSSQAPKLLFHYYDKDFNNEADTPDNFQSRRPNTSFCFLDIRSPGLGDTAMYLCATSRDRGPGAAQHFGDGTRLSIL.

As regards this clone: Other DNA sequences in the sample encode the same CDR3. V gene TRBV9 combines with J gene TRBJ1-6, with 8 bases matching TRBD1. CDR3 size: 15 residues. J was trimmed by 10 bases and V by 0 bases; bases with no gene match: 6. CDR1 is SGDLS, CDR2 YYNGEE, per germline. CDR3: CASSVEDRGGSPLHF. The CDR3 DNA follows: TGTGCCAGCAGCGTAGAAGACAGGGGAGGATCACCCCTCCACTTT.

The chain carries TRBV5-5 and TRBJ1-4, with D possibly TRBD1 on 6 matching bases. The V end lost 9 bases, the J end lost 8 bases, and 17 bases lay between the germline ends. Germline-derived CDR1 and CDR2 are SGHKS and YYEKEE (reference sequence). There are 13 residues in the CDR3. In DNA, the CDR3 is TGTGCCACCTCGGGGGGGCCTACGGAAAAACTGTTTTTT. Residues: CATSGGPTEKLFF.

This clone was counted a few times. The chain is built from TRBV27 and TRBJ1-3; 10 nucleotides agree with TRBD1. The CDR3 totals 15 residues. Germline values: CDR1 MNHEY, CDR2 SMNVEV (reference sequence). Trimming cost V 5 bases and J 3 bases; bases outside gene matches: 4. CDR3 DNA sequence: TGTGCCAGCAGTCGACAGGGGGCGGGTGGAAACACCATATATTTT. This encodes CASSRQGAGGNTIYF.

CDR3 DNA sequence: TGTGCCACCAGCACTGACAGGGGGGGCTACAATGAGCAGTTCTTC. Amino acid sequence: CATSTDRGGYNEQFF. This chain uses TRBV15 with TRBJ2-1; TRBD1 aligns across 9 bases. The CDR3 spans 15 residues. V dropped 4 bases and J dropped 3; count of bases not matched to a gene: 4. Germline CDR1 LNHNV, CDR2 YYDKDF (reference sequence).

This clone was observed a single time. The chain carries TRBV9 and TRBJ2-3, with D perhaps matching TRBD1 (8 bases). V was clipped by 3 bases and J by 3 bases, with 17 bases between them. Germline CDR1 is SGDLS and CDR2 is YYNGEE. The CDR3 runs 16 residues. CDR3 sequence: CASSGGGDRWTDTQYF. The CDR3 DNA follows: TGTGCCAGCAGCGGTGGGGGGGACAGGTGGACAGATACGCAGTATTTT. The variable domain in full, completed from reference TRBV9 and TRBJ2-3, reads DSGVTQTPKHLITATGQRVTLRCSPRSGDLSVYWYQQSLDQGLQFLIQYYNGEERAKGNILERFSAQQFPDLHSELNLSSLELGDSALYFCASSGGGDRWTDTQYFGPGTRLTVL.

The DNA of the CDR3 is TGTGCCAGCAGCTTAGGTTCTTACGAGCAGTACTTC. The encoded protein is CASSLGSYEQYF. V usage is TRBV7-9 and J usage is TRBJ2-5; no definite D call. The J call may be incorrect, as the DNA end agrees better with TRBJ2-7. In germline, CDR1 is SEHNR, CDR2 FQNEAQ (reference sequence). CDR3 size: 12 residues.